These 15 T cell receptor beta chains originate from one sample sequenced in a study of cytotoxic CD8 clonotypes in ibrutinib-treated CLL. The table came from immunoSEQ multiplex PCR; TCRdb's copy has only in-frame clones and leaves some out. The sample lists about 300,000 clones, 65% to 85% seen once, with roughly 6% in the top ten. The material was PBMCs, obtained at disease progression, from a patient treated with ibrutinib. All receptors derive from a human donor with chronic lymphocytic leukemia.

The chain joins TRBV25-1 to TRBJ2-1, with a possible D match to TRBD2 (7 bases). The CDR3 covers 15 residues. Trimming stripped 3 bases from V and 4 bases from J, with 13 bases between. Per germline, CDR1 MGHDK and CDR2 SYGVNS. CDR3 in amino acids: CASSDQGGAYNEQFF. The CDR3 bases are TGTGCCAGCAGTGACCAAGGGGGGGCATACAATGAGCAGTTCTTC.

The chain recombines TRBV7-2 with TRBJ1-2; D not resolved. The CDR3 sequence is 15 residues long. Trimming shortened V by 2 bases and J by 5 bases, and 15 bases separated the two germline ends. Germline CDR1 and CDR2: SGHTA and FQGNSA. Written as DNA, the CDR3 is TGTGCCAGCAGCTTACATACCGGTGAACCGTATGGCTACACCTTC. This translates into CASSLHTGEPYGYTF.

This chain connects TRBV15 to TRBJ2-1, with 13 bases that match TRBD2. CDR3 length equals 15 residues. J gave up 6 bases and V 4 bases, and 3 bases lay outside the gene matches. Germline values: CDR1 LNHNV, CDR2 YYDKDF (reference sequence). CDR3 bases: TGTGCCACCAGCAAGACTAGCGGGAGGTCCAATGAGCAGTTCTTC. Amino acids: CATSKTSGRSNEQFF.

This chain joins TRBV7-2 and TRBJ2-3; D perhaps matches TRBD2 (5 bases). There are 14 residues in the CDR3. Trimming took 5 bases from V and 1 from J, leaving 10 bases between them. Germline V CDR1 and CDR2: SGHTA, FQGNSA. The CDR3 here is CASSQKLGTDTQYF. The CDR3 DNA is TGTGCCAGCAGCCAAAAACTAGGCACAGATACGCAGTATTTT.

The chain links TRBV9 to TRBJ2-2; D unresolved. Germline CDR1 SGDLS, CDR2 YYNGEE. The V end was cut by 2 bases, the J end by 3 bases, with 5 bases between. The CDR3 runs 13 residues. The CDR3 sequence: CASSVHDTGELFF. CDR3 in DNA: TGTGCCAGCAGCGTCCATGACACCGGGGAGCTGTTTTTT.

The gene calls are TRBV5-1 and TRBJ2-2; perhaps D is TRBD1 or TRBD2 (5 bases each). The CDR3 contains 17 residues. Deletions cut 0 bases from V and 2 bases from J, with 14 bases between. Germline V gene sequence: CDR1 SGHRS, CDR2 YFSETQ. CDR3 residues: CASSLGTSGRNTGELFF. CDR3 DNA sequence: TGCGCCAGCAGCTTGGGGACCTCGGGACGTAACACCGGGGAGCTGTTTTTT.

The chain uses TRBV4-1 and TRBJ2-2, with 16 bases identical to TRBD2. J gave up 5 bases and V 0 bases, and 6 bases lay outside the gene matches. Germline V lookup: CDR1 MGHRA, CDR2 YSYEKL. CDR3 length: 19 amino acids. This chain's CDR3 is CASSQDPGLAGGRTGELFF. The CDR3 DNA is TGCGCCAGCAGCCAAGACCCGGGACTAGCGGGAGGGAGGACCGGGGAGCTGTTTTTT.

This clone has more than one count but fewer than ten. V and J are TRBV4-3 and TRBJ2-7, with 7 bases aligning to TRBD1. The CDR3 loop spans 13 amino acids. J gave up 6 bases and V 0 bases, and 2 bases lay outside the gene matches. The germline CDR1 and CDR2 sequences are LGHNA and YSLEER. Here the CDR3 reads CASSQDPGGEQYF. DNA of the CDR3: TGCGCCAGCAGCCAAGACCCAGGGGGCGAGCAGTACTTC.

The chain joins TRBV7-2 to TRBJ2-1; unclear D gene. CDR3 length: 14 amino acids. Trimming took 3 bases from V and 5 from J, leaving 11 bases between them. Germline V gene sequence: CDR1 SGHTA, CDR2 FQGNSA. In DNA form, the CDR3 reads TGTGCCAGCAGCTTCCTACTTACTGACAATGAGCAGTTCTTC. This codes for CASSFLLTDNEQFF.

This chain connects TRBV29-1 to TRBJ2-5, with D possibly called TRBD1 or TRBD2 (6 bases each). The CDR3 has 12 residues. Germline CDR1 SQVTM, CDR2 ANQGSEA. V lost 4 bases and J lost 4, with 10 bases in between. CDR3: CSVVRGGETQYF. The CDR3 DNA sequence: TGCAGCGTTGTCAGGGGAGGAGAGACCCAGTACTTC.

The chain recombines TRBV7-6 with TRBJ2-3; D possibly corresponds to TRBD1 (6 bases). V was pared by 5 bases and J by 2 bases, with 17 bases between. This CDR3 has 16 amino acids. Germline V gene lookup returns CDR1 SGHVS and CDR2 FNYEAQ. CDR3 sequence (DNA): TGTGCCAGCAGCCTCGGACAGTCGCCCAACACAGATACGCAGTATTTT. Protein sequence: CASSLGQSPNTDTQYF.

This clone has more than one count but fewer than ten. V usage is TRBV27 and J usage is TRBJ2-7; TRBD1 matches at 9 bases. Unmatched junction bases numbered 8, after V lost 5 bases and J lost 6 bases. Per germline, CDR1 MNHEY and CDR2 SMNVEV (reference sequence). CDR3 size: 14 residues. Here the CDR3 reads CASSIWTGAGEQYF. Here the CDR3 DNA reads TGTGCCAGCAGTATATGGACAGGGGCGGGCGAGCAGTACTTC.

This clone was seen repeatedly, ten times or more. The V call is TRBV4-1, the J call TRBJ1-1; 7 nucleotides line up with TRBD1. CDR1 and CDR2 (germline): MGHRA, YSYEKL. J gave up 3 bases and V 2 bases, and 9 bases lay outside the gene matches. The CDR3 spans 16 residues. CDR3 region: CASSQPNRGGYTEAFF. DNA of the CDR3: TGCGCCAGCAGCCAACCAAACAGGGGTGGGTACACTGAAGCTTTCTTT.

The CDR3 region has the DNA TGTGCCAGCAGATCAGGGAACACGAACACTGAAGCTTTCTTT. It is translated as CASRSGNTNTEAFF. The chain couples TRBV7-9 to TRBJ1-1, with TRBD1 as a possible D gene (5 bases). The germline V gene has CDR1 SEHNR and CDR2 FQNEAQ (reference sequence). V shed 6 bases and J shed 1 base, with 12 bases lying between them. The CDR3 contains 14 residues.

This clone was picked up a small number of times. V is TRBV14 and J is TRBJ1-6, with 7 bases matching TRBD1. V trimming: 2 bases; J trimming: 8 bases; junction bases outside the gene matches: 3. Germline V gene lookup returns CDR1 SGHDN and CDR2 FVKESK. The CDR3 runs 14 residues. This chain's CDR3 is CASSQWDSDSPLHF. CDR3 DNA: TGTGCCAGCAGCCAATGGGACAGCGATTCACCCCTCCACTTT.